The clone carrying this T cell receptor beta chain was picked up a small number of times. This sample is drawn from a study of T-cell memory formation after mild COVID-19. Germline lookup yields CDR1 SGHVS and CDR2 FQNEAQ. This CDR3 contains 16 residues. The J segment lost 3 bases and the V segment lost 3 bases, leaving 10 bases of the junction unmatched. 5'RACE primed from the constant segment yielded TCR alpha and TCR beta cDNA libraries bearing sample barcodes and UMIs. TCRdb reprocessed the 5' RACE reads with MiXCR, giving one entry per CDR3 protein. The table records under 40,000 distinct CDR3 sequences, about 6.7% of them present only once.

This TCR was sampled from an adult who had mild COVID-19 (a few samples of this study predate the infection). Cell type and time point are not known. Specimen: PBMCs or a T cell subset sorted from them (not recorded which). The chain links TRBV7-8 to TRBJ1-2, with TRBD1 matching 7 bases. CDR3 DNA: TGTGCCAGCAGCTTCGCACAAGACAGGGTGGACTATGGCTACACCTTC. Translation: CASSFAQDRVDYGYTF. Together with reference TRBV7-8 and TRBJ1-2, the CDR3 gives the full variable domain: GAGVSQSPRYKVAKRGQDVALRCDPISGHVSLFWYQQALGQGPEFLTYFQNEAQLDKSGLPSDRFFAERPEGSVSTLKIQRTQQEDSAVYLCASSFAQDRVDYGYTFGSGTRLTVV.